These 22 T cell receptor beta chains were sequenced from one sample in a study of T cells after yellow fever vaccination. From the 5' RACE reads, TCRdb called clonotypes with MiXCR, one entry per CDR3 protein. The sample includes 200,000 to 300,000 distinct CDR3 sequences, roughly 6.2% of them seen just once. The sequencing used CD4+ T cells sorted from PBMCs, collected on the day of the yellow fever booster vaccination. Source of these receptors: a man aged 25-40 years who received the YFV17D yellow fever vaccine.

The V call is TRBV20-1, the J call TRBJ2-7; possibly TRBD1 for D (7 bases). The length of the CDR3 is 18 residues. Trimming pared 3 bases from V and 4 bases from J, leaving 28 bases between. The germline V gene has CDR1 DFQATT and CDR2 SNEGSKA (reference sequence). The CDR3 protein is CSARGTPDRARGVYEQYF. CDR3 DNA sequence: TGCAGTGCTAGGGGGACTCCAGACAGGGCTAGGGGTGTGTACGAGCAGTACTTC.

This clonotype was detected only a few times. The chain uses TRBV5-1 and TRBJ2-3; 14 bases match TRBD2. Losses at the gene ends were 3 bases for V and 2 bases for J; bases not matched to a gene: 5. Germline-derived CDR1 and CDR2 are SGHRS and YFSETQ. The CDR3 runs to 17 residues. The CDR3 nucleotides are TGCGCCAGCAGCTCTAGACTAGCGGGAGGGTCCACAGATACGCAGTATTTT. Translating gives CASSSRLAGGSTDTQYF.

The sample holds many counts of this clonotype. This chain uses TRBV29-1 with TRBJ2-1; D is perhaps TRBD1 (5 bases). Germline-derived CDR1 and CDR2 are SQVTM and ANQGSEA. The CDR3 length is 14 residues. V shed 7 bases and J shed 5 bases, with 18 bases lying between them. This CDR3 is CSDPRQRGHNEQFF. CDR3 DNA sequence: TGCAGCGACCCCAGACAGCGTGGGCACAATGAGCAGTTCTTC.

This clonotype has only a few counts. V and J are TRBV7-2 and TRBJ1-2; 8 bases match TRBD1. Germline CDR1 and CDR2: SGHTA and FQGNSA. The trim removed 5 bases at V and 5 bases at J, leaving 10 bases unmatched. This CDR3 comprises 15 residues. CDR3 region: CASSPSGQGIYGYTF. The CDR3 DNA reads TGTGCCAGCAGCCCAAGCGGACAGGGAATTTATGGCTACACCTTC.

The chain links TRBV7-2 to TRBJ2-7; D may be TRBD1 (5 bases). The CDR3 extends over 14 amino acids. Germline V CDR1 and CDR2: SGHTA, FQGNSA. Trimming took off 5 bases at V and 4 bases at J, with 15 bases between the two ends. CDR3 sequence: CASSRVAQGYEQYF. CDR3 DNA sequence: TGTGCCAGCAGCAGGGTTGCTCAGGGTTACGAGCAGTACTTC.

The rearrangement links TRBV5-1 to TRBJ2-5; 10 nucleotides line up with TRBD1. The V gene's germline CDR1 is SGHRS and CDR2 YFSETQ. The CDR3 is made up of 14 amino acids. Unmatched junction bases numbered 1, after V lost 3 bases and J lost 2 bases. The CDR3 DNA reads as TGCGCCAGCAGCTGGGGACAGGGGCAAGAGACCCAGTACTTC. It yields the protein CASSWGQGQETQYF.

Note on this clonotype: This clone may be a read error of a much larger clone one base away. The chain employs TRBV7-3 and TRBJ2-7; D is unclear. V lost 5 bases and J 0 bases, leaving 11 bases between the germline ends. Germline CDR1 is SGHTA and CDR2 is FQGTGA. The CDR3 length is 14 residues. The CDR3 DNA reads as TGTGCCAGCAGCATAATGTCAGGCTCCTACGAGCAGTACTTC. This codes for CASSIMSGSYEQYF.

This clonotype was seen at least ten times. The chain joins TRBV7-2 to TRBJ2-7; D remains unclear. This CDR3 is built from 14 residues. The germline V and J ends were trimmed by 1 base and 4 bases, with 11 bases remaining between them. Germline V lookup: CDR1 SGHTA, CDR2 FQGNSA. DNA of the CDR3: TGTGCCAGCAGCTTAGGCCGAGGTCCTTACGAGCAGTACTTC. This translates into CASSLGRGPYEQYF.

The rearrangement links TRBV5-4 to TRBJ2-7, with TRBD2 matching 7 bases. There are 14 residues in the CDR3. Germline V gene sequence: CDR1 SGHNT, CDR2 YYREEE (reference sequence). The V segment lost 4 bases and the J segment 0 bases; nucleotides outside the gene matches: 4. The CDR3: CASSPSGASYEQYF. Written as DNA, the CDR3 is TGTGCCAGCAGCCCCAGCGGGGCCTCCTACGAGCAGTACTTC.

V gene TRBV7-2 combines with J gene TRBJ1-6; a possible D gene is TRBD1 (5 bases). V lost 5 bases and J lost 5, with 13 bases in between. Germline V gives CDR1 SGHTA, CDR2 FQGNSA. The CDR3 sequence is 15 residues long. The DNA of the CDR3 is TGTGCCAGCAGCCAAGGGGCCAGGGATAATTCACCCCTCCACTTT. It encodes CASSQGARDNSPLHF.

At least ten counts were recorded for this clonotype. The rearrangement links TRBV20-1 to TRBJ1-1, with a weak D call TRBD1 (5 bases). V was trimmed by 6 bases and J by 6 bases, leaving 20 bases between them. Germline CDR1 reads DFQATT; CDR2 reads SNEGSKA (reference sequence). This CDR3 comprises 14 residues. CDR3 sequence (DNA): TGCAGTGCCCGGGTAATGCAGGGTCTCTCTGAAGCTTTCTTT. It codes for CSARVMQGLSEAFF.

This clonotype was detected only a few times. The chain recombines TRBV5-4 with TRBJ2-1, with TRBD2 matching over 9 bases. V lost 5 bases, J lost 9 bases, and 21 bases stayed unmatched. This CDR3 contains 18 residues. Germline CDR1 and CDR2: SGHNT and YYREEE (reference sequence). The CDR3 bases are TGTGCCAGCAGAAGGGCAGGAGGCGCGGCGGGAGGGCAAAGTGAGCAGTTCTTC. The encoded protein is CASRRAGGAAGGQSEQFF.

This clonotype was picked up a small number of times. The CDR3 sequence is CSVEATTYEQYF. In nucleotides, the CDR3 is TGCAGCGTTGAGGCGACTACCTACGAGCAGTACTTC. V is TRBV29-1 and J is TRBJ2-7; tentatively, D is TRBD2 (5 bases). The length of the CDR3 is 12 residues. V gave up 3 bases and J gave up 2 bases, with 8 bases separating them. Germline lookup yields CDR1 SQVTM and CDR2 ANQGSEA.

This CDR3 reads CASSPGDVGNTIYF. CDR3 DNA sequence: TGCGCCAGCAGCCCAGGGGACGTTGGAAACACCATATATTTT. This chain uses TRBV5-1 with TRBJ1-3, with D perhaps TRBD1 (6 bases). Trimming left V 4 bases short and J 3 bases short, with 11 bases between. Germline V lookup: CDR1 SGHRS, CDR2 YFSETQ. The length of the CDR3 is 14 residues.

This clonotype was seen a few times. The chain employs TRBV27 and TRBJ2-3; possibly TRBD1 for D (6 bases). This CDR3 spans 15 amino acids. The germline V gene has CDR1 MNHEY and CDR2 SMNVEV (reference sequence). Between the trimmed V and J ends, which lost 5 bases and 2 bases, there was a span of 14 bases. CDR3 protein: CASSPQGTITDTQYF. The CDR3 coding sequence is TGTGCCAGCAGTCCACAGGGTACAATCACAGATACGCAGTATTTT.

This clonotype was counted only a few times. V and J are TRBV20-1 and TRBJ2-1, with TRBD2 matching 9 bases. The ends lost 4 bases at V and 6 bases at J; junction bases unmatched: 4. This CDR3 has 13 amino acids. Germline V gene data show CDR1 as DFQATT and CDR2 as SNEGSKA (reference sequence). In DNA, the CDR3 is TGCAGTGCTAACCTAGCGGGATCCAATGAGCAGTTCTTC. It is translated as CSANLAGSNEQFF.

This clonotype was counted many times. The chain is built from TRBV27 and TRBJ2-3; a possible D gene is TRBD2 (6 bases). The V and J ends lost 7 bases and 4 bases respectively, with 18 bases between them. Germline-derived CDR1 and CDR2 are MNHEY and SMNVEV (reference sequence). The CDR3 extends over 15 amino acids. CDR3 in DNA: TGTGCCAGCACCCCCGGGACTTCCAGGGCAGATACGCAGTATTTT. Its protein product is CASTPGTSRADTQYF.

V usage is TRBV28 and J usage is TRBJ2-1, with a weak D call TRBD2 (6 bases). The CDR3 covers 15 residues. Trimming removed 1 base from V and 5 bases from J, with 12 bases in between. Germline V gene sequence: CDR1 MDHEN, CDR2 SYDVKM. For the CDR3, the DNA is TGTGCCAGCAGTTTATTGGCGGGACGAAACAATGAGCAGTTCTTC. Protein product: CASSLLAGRNNEQFF.

This clonotype was observed a handful of times. The chain combines TRBV21-1 with TRBJ1-6. TRBV21-1 corresponds to a pseudogene. This CDR3 has 13 amino acids. CDR3 nucleotides: TGTGCCAGCAGCAAAAGGGAAAATTCACCCCTCCACTTT. It codes for CASSKRENSPLHF.

This clonotype showed up many times. The chain couples TRBV7-2 to TRBJ2-2; tentatively, D is TRBD1 or TRBD2 (5 bases each). The germline V gene encodes CDR1 SGHTA and CDR2 FQGNSA. Trimming removed 5 bases from V and 4 bases from J, with 14 bases in between. The CDR3 consists of 15 residues. The CDR3 loop is CASSISVGATGELFF. For the CDR3, the DNA is TGTGCCAGCAGCATTTCGGTCGGGGCCACCGGGGAGCTGTTTTTT.

This clonotype was seen more than once but under ten times. This chain connects TRBV7-2 to TRBJ2-3; D is undetermined. CDR1 and CDR2 from the germline V gene are SGHTA and FQGNSA. V dropped 6 bases and J dropped 2 bases, with 6 bases sitting between them. The CDR3 is made up of 12 amino acids. The CDR3 loop reads CASRTTTDTQYF. The DNA for the CDR3 is TGTGCCAGCAGAACGACCACAGATACGCAGTATTTT.

The chain combines TRBV7-2 with TRBJ2-7; the D gene is possibly TRBD1 (6 bases). CDR1 and CDR2 from the germline V gene are SGHTA and FQGNSA. With 0 bases removed from V and 2 bases from J, the gap between germline ends came to 11 bases. The CDR3 length is 15 residues. The CDR3 spells CASSLAPTGTYEQYF. The CDR3 region has the DNA TGTGCCAGCAGCTTAGCCCCGACAGGAACCTACGAGCAGTACTTC.